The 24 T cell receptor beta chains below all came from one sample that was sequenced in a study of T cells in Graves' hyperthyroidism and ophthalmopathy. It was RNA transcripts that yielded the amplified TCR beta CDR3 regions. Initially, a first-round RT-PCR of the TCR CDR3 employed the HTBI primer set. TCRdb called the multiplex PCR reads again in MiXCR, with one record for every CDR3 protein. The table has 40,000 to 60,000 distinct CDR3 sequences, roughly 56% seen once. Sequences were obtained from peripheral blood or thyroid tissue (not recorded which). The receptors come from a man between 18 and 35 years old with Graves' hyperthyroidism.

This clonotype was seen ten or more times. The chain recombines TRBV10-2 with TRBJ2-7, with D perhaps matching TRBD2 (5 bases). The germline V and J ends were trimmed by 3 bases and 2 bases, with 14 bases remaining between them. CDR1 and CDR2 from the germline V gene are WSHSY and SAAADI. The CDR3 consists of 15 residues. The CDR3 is CASSERLAPTYEQYF. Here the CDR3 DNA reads TGCGCCAGCAGTGAAAGGCTAGCCCCCACCTACGAGCAGTACTTC.

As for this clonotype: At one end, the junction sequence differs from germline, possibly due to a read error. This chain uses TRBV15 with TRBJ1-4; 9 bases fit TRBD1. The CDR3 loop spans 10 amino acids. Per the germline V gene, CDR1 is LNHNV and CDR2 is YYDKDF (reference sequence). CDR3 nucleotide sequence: TGTGCCACCAGCAGGGGACAGGGTCTGTTT. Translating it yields CATSRGQGLF.

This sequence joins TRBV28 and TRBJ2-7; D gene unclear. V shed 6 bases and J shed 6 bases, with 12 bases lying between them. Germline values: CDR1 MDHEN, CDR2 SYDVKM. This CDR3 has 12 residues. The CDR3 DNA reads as TGTGCCAGCAGCGCAGGCTCTCTCGAGCAGTACTTC. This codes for CASSAGSLEQYF. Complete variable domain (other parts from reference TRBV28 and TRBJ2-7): DVKVTQSSRYLVKRTGEKVFLECVQDMDHENMFWYRQDPGLGLRLIYFSYDVKMKEKGDIPEGYSVSREKKERFSLILESASTNQTSMYLCASSAGSLEQYFGPGTRLTVT.

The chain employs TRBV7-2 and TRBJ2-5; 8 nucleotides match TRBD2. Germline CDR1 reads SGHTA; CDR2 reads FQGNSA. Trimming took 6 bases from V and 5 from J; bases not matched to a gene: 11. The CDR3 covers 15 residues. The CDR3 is CASSLSPAGVETQYF. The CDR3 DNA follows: TGTGCCAGCAGTCTTAGTCCAGCGGGGGTTGAGACCCAGTACTTC.

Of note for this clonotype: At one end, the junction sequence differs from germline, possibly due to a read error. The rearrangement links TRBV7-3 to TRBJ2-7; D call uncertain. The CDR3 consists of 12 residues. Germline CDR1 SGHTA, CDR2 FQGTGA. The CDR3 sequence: CASSSKTDRQSF. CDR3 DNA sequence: TGTGCCAGCAGTTCAAAAACGGACCGGCAGTCCTTC.

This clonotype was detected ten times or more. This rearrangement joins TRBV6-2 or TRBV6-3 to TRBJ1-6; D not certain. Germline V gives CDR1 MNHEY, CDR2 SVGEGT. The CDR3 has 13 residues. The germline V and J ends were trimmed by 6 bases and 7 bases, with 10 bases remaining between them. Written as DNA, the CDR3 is TGTGCCAGCAGCATCCGCGTCAATTCACCCCTCCACTTT. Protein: CASSIRVNSPLHF.

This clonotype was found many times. In DNA, the CDR3 is TGTGCCAGCAGTTACGGTTACGGTATGGACCCTGAAGCTTTCTTT. It yields the protein CASSYGYGMDPEAFF. The chain combines TRBV6-2 or TRBV6-3 with TRBJ1-1; D not certain. This CDR3 contains 15 residues. The germline gives CDR1 MNHEY, CDR2 SVGEGT. V lost 2 bases and J lost 6, with 16 bases in between.

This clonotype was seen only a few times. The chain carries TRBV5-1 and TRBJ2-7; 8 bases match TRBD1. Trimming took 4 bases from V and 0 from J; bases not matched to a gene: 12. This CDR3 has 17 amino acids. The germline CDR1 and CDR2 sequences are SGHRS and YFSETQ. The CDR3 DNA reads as TGCGCCAGCAGCCCGGGACAGGTCATCTCTAGCTCCTACGAGCAGTACTTC. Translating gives CASSPGQVISSSYEQYF. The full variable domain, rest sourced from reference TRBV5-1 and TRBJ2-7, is KAGVTQTPRYLIKTRGQQVTLSCSPISGHRSVSWYQQTPGQGLQFLFEYFSETQRNKGNFPGRFSGRQFSNSRSEMNVSTLELGDSALYLCASSPGQVISSSYEQYFGPGTRLTVT.

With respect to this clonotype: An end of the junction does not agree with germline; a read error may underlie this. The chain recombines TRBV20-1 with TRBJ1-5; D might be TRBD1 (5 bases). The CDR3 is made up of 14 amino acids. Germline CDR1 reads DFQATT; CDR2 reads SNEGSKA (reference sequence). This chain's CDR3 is CSASPRGNYQPRHF. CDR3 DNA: TGCAGTGCCTCACCCCGGGGCAACTATCAGCCCCGGCATTTT.

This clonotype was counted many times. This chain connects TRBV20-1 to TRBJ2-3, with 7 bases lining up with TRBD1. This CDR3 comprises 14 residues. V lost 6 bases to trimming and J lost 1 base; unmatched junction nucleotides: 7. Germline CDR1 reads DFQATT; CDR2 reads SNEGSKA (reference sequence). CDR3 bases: TGCAGTGCCTGGGACAGTCAGGGCACAGATACGCAGTATTTT. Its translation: CSAWDSQGTDTQYF.

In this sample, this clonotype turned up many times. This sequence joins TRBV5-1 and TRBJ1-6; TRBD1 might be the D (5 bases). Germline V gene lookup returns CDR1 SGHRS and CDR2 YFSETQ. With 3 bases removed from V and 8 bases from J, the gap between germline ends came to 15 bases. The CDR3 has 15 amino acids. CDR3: CASSSGTVSDSPLHF. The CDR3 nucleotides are TGCGCCAGCAGCTCCGGGACGGTATCCGATTCACCCCTCCACTTT.

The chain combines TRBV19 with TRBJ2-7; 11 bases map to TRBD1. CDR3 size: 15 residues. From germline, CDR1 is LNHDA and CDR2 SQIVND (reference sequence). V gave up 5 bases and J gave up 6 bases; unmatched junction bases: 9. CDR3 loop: CASSFTGTGGGEQYF. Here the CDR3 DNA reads TGTGCCAGTAGTTTTACCGGGACAGGGGGAGGCGAGCAGTACTTC.

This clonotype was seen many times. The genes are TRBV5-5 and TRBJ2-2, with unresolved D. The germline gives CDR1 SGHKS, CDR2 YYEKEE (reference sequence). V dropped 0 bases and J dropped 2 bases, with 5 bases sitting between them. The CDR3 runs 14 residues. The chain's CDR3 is CASSLDLNTGELFF. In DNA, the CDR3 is TGTGCCAGCAGCTTGGACCTCAACACCGGGGAGCTGTTTTTT.

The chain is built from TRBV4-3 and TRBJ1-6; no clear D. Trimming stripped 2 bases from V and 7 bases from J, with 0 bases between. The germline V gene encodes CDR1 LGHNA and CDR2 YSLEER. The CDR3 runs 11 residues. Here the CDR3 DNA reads TGCGCCAGCAGCCAAAATTCACCCCTCCACTTT. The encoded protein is CASSQNSPLHF.

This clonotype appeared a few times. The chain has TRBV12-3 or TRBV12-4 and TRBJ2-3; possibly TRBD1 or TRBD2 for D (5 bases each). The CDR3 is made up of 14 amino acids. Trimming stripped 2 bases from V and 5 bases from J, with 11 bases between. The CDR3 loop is CASSLHGTGDTQYF. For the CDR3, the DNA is TGTGCCAGCAGTTTACACGGGACCGGAGATACGCAGTATTTT.

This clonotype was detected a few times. The CDR3 nucleotides read TGTGCCAGCAAAACAGGGAGCTCTGGAAACACCATATATTTT. Its protein is CASKTGSSGNTIYF. The V and J genes are TRBV28 and TRBJ1-3; maybe TRBD1 (6 bases). V shed 7 bases and J shed 0 bases, with 10 bases lying between them. The CDR3 length is 14 residues. Germline V CDR1 and CDR2: MDHEN, SYDVKM.

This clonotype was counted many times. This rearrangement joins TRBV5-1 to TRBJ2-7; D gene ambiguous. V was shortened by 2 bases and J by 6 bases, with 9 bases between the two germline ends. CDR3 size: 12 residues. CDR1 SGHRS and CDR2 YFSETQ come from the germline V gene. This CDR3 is CASSFSGFEQYF. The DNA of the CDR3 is TGCGCCAGCAGCTTCTCCGGGTTCGAGCAGTACTTC.

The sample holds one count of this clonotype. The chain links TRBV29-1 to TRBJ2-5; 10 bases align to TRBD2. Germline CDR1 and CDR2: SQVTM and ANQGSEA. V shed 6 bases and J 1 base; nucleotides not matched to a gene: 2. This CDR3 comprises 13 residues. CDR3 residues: CSVTSGPQETQYF. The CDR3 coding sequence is TGCAGCGTGACTAGCGGGCCCCAAGAGACCCAGTACTTC.

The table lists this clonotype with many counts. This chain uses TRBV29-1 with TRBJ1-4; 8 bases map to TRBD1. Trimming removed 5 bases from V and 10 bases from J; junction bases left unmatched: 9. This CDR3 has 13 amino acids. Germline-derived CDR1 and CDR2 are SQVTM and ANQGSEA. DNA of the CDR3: TGCAGCGTTCCCGGGACAGGATCTGGAAAACTGTTTTTT. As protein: CSVPGTGSGKLFF.

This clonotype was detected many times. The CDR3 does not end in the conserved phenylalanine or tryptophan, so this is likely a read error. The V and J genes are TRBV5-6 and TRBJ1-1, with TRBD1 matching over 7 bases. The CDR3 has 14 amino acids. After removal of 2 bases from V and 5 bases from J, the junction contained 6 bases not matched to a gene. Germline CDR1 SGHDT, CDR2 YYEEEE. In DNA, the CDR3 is TGTGCCAGCAGCTTTACAGGGGCAGGGACTGAAGCTTTCCTT. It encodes CASSFTGAGTEAFL.

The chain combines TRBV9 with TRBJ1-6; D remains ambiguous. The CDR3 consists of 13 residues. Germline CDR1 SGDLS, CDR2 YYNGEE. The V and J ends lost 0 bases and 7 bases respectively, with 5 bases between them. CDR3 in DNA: TGTGCCAGCAGCGTAGCTACCAATTCACCCCTCCACTTT. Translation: CASSVATNSPLHF.

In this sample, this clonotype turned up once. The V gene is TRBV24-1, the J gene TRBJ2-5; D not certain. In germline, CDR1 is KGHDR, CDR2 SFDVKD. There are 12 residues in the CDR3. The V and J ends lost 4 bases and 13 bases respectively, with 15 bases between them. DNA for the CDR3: TGTGCCACCAGTGACAAGGACGTCGTCCGGTACTTC. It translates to CATSDKDVVRYF.

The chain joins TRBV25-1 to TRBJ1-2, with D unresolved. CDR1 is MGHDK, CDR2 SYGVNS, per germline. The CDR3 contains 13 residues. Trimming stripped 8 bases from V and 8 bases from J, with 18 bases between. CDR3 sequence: CASFLDGLGGYTF. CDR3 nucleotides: TGTGCCAGCTTCCTCGACGGACTAGGAGGCTACACCTTC.

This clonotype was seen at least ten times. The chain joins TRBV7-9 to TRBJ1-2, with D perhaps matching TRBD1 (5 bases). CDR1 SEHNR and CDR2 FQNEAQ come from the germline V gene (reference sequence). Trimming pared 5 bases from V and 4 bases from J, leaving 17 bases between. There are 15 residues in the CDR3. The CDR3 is CASSRWGGRIYGYTF. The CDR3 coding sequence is TGTGCCAGCAGCCGTTGGGGGGGACGGATCTATGGCTACACCTTC.